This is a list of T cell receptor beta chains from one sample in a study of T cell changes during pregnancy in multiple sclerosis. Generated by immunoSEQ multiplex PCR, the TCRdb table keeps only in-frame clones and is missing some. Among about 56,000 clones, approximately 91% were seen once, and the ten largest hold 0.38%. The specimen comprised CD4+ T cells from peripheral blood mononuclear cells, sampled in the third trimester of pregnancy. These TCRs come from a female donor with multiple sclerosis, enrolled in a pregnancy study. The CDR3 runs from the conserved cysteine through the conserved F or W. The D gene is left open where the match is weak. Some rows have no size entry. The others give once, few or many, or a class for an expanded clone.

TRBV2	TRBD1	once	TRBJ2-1	TGTGCCAGCAGTGATTGGGACAGGGCAAGAGACAATGAGCAGTTCTTC	CASSDWDRARDNEQFF
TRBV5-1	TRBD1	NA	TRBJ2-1	TGCGCCAGCAGCTTGGCTGGACAGGGTTATAATGAGCAGTTCTTC	CASSLAGQGYNEQFF
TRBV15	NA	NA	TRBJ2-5	TGTGCCACCAGCAGAGCGGCGGGGCAACAAGAGACCCAGTACTTC	CATSRAAGQQETQYF
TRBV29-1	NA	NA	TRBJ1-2	TGCAGCTCCAACCAGGGCTATGGCTACACCTTC	CSSNQGYGYTF
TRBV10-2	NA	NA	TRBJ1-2	TGCGCCAGCAGTGAGTCGATAGGGAGCCTCTATGGCTACACCTTC	CASSESIGSLYGYTF
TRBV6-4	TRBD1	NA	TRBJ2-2	TGTGCCAGCGGACAGGGGACCGGGGAGCTGTTTTTT	CASGQGTGELFF
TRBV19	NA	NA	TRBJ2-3	TGTGCCAGTAGTAAGGTGTCGGGATTCTCGGACACAGATACGCAGTATTTT	CASSKVSGFSDTDTQYF
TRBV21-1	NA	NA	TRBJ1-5	TGTGCCAGCACATTTTCGGCAGGGGATAGCAATCAGCCCCAGCATTTT	CASTFSAGDSNQPQHF
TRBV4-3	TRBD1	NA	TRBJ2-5	TGCGCCAGCAGCCAAGGAGGCAGGGGGCCAGAGACCCAGTACTTC	CASSQGGRGPETQYF
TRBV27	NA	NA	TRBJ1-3	TGTGCCAGCAGTTTATCGGGGGGTCAGGGTAACACCATATATTTT	CASSLSGGQGNTIYF
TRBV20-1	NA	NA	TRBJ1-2	TGCAGTGCTAGCAGCTCTAGTGGCTACACCTTC	CSASSSSGYTF
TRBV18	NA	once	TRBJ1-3	TGTGCCAGCTCACCGACAGTCGGATCAGGAAACACCATATATTTT	CASSPTVGSGNTIYF
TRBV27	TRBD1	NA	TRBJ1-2	TGTGCCAGCAGTTGGTCTGGGAATCGGGGACAGGGGAACTATGGCTACACCTTC	CASSWSGNRGQGNYGYTF
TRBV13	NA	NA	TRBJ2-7	TGTGCCAGCAGCACTAGACCACTCTACGAGCAGTACTTC	CASSTRPLYEQYF
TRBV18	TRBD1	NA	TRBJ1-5	TGTGCCAGCTCGCCCCCGGGACAGGGGTCTTATAGCAATCAGCCCCAGCATTTT	CASSPPGQGSYSNQPQHF
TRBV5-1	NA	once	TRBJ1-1	TGCGCCAGCAGCCCGGCGGGAGTGAACACTGAAGCTTTCTTT	CASSPAGVNTEAFF
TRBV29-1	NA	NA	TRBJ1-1	TGCAGCGTTGAAGAACAGGGCCCGAACACTGAAGCTTTCTTT	CSVEEQGPNTEAFF
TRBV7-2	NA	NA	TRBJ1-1	TGTGCCAGCAGCTCCCTAATGAACACTGAAGCTTTCTTT	CASSSLMNTEAFF
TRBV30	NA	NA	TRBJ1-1	TGTGCCTGGAGTCTAACCGACAGAGACACTGAAGCTTTCTTT	CAWSLTDRDTEAFF
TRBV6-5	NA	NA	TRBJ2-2	TGTGCCAGCAGTTCACATGGCACCGGGGAGCTGTTTTTT	CASSSHGTGELFF
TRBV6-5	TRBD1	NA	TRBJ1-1	TGTGCCAGCTTCTCAGAGACAGGGGACACTGAAGCTTTCTTT	CASFSETGDTEAFF
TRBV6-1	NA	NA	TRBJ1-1	TGTGCCAGCAGTGAACAGGGATCGAACACTGAAGCTTTCTTT	CASSEQGSNTEAFF
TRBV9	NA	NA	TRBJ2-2	TGTGCCAGCAGCGTAAGCCCGGCGAACACCGGGGAGCTGTTTTTT	CASSVSPANTGELFF
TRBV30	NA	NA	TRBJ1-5	TGTGCCTGGGCTTACAGTAGCAATCAGCCCCAGCATTTT	CAWAYSSNQPQHF
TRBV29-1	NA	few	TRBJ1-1	TGCAGCGTGGCTTCCCAGGTTGGGTCTGAAGCTTTCTTT	CSVASQVGSEAFF
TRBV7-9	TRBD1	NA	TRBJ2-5	TGTGCCAGCAGCTATACAGGGGCGCGGTGGGTAATGACCCAGTACTTC	CASSYTGARWVMTQYF
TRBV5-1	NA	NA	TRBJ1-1	TGCGCCAGCAGCTTCGAGGGGAACACTGAAGCTTTCTTT	CASSFEGNTEAFF
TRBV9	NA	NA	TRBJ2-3	TGTGCCAGCAGCCCCCGGGGTCCCACAGATACGCAGTATTTT	CASSPRGPTDTQYF
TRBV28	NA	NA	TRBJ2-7	TGTGCCAGCAGGACTGGTGAAGACGTTCAGGAGCAGTACTTC	CASRTGEDVQEQYF
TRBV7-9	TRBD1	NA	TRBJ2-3	TGTGCCAGCAGCCAAGACAGGGCGGCAGATACGCAGTATTTT	CASSQDRAADTQYF
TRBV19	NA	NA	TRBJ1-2	TGTGCCAGTAGTATAGATGCGGCAGCAAACTATGGCTACACCTTC	CASSIDAAANYGYTF
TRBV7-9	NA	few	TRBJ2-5	TGTGCCAGCAGCTTAGGAGATGGGAGAAGGGAGACCCAGTACTTC	CASSLGDGRRETQYF
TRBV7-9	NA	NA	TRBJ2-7	TGTGCCAGCAGCTTCCCCGGACACCCCTACGAGCAGTACTTC	CASSFPGHPYEQYF
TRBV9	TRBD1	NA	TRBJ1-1	TGTGCCAGCAGCGCAACAGGGGGCGCGGGCACTGAAGCTTTCTTT	CASSATGGAGTEAFF
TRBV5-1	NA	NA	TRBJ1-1	TGCGCCAGCAGTTCCGGGACGGAGGGCACTGAAGCTTTCTTT	CASSSGTEGTEAFF
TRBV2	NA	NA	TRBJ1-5	TGTGCCAGCAGTGTGGGGAGGAATCAAGGACAGCCCCAGCATTTT	CASSVGRNQGQPQHF
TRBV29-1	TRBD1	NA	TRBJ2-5	TGCAGCGTGGCCGGGACAGCACAAGAGACCCAGTACTTC	CSVAGTAQETQYF
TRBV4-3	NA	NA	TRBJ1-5	TGCGCCAGCAGCCGCCTGCCAGGGGGCAATCAGCCCCAGCATTTT	CASSRLPGGNQPQHF
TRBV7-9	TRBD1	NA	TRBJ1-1	TGTGCCAGCAGCCAGGACAGGGGTGCTGAAGCTTTCTTT	CASSQDRGAEAFF
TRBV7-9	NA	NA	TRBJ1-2	TGTGCCAGCAGCCCTACTGTTTCAGGGTTTTTTGCCTATGGCTACACCTTC	CASSPTVSGFFAYGYTF
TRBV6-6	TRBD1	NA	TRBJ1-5	TGTGCCAGCAGCGCACCCAACAGGGGGCCGGGTCAGCCCCAGCATTTT	CASSAPNRGPGQPQHF
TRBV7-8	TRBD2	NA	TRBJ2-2	TGTGCCAGCAGCCTGCCGAGCGGGAGGGCCGCCGGGGAGCTGTTTTTT	CASSLPSGRAAGELFF
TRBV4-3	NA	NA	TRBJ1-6	TGCGCCAGCAGCCAAGATAGCGGGGGAGATTCACCCCTCCACTTT	CASSQDSGGDSPLHF
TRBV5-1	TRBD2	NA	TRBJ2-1	TGCGCCAGCAGCTTGACTAGCGGGAGGGAGAATGAGCAGTTCTTC	CASSLTSGRENEQFF
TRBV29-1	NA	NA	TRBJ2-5	TGCAGCGTTGGGGCTAGCGTCGGGGAGACCCAGTACTTC	CSVGASVGETQYF
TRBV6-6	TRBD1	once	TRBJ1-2	TGTGCCAGCAGCTACCGGGACAGCTATGGCTACACCTTC	CASSYRDSYGYTF
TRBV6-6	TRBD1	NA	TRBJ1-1	TGTGCCAGCAGTTGGGCAGGGGGAGCGCAAATGACTGAAGCTTTCTTT	CASSWAGGAQMTEAFF
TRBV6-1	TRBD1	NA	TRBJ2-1	TGTGCCAGCAGTGCCCGGGACAGGGGGACATCTGAGCAGTTCTTC	CASSARDRGTSEQFF
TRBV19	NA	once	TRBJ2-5	TGTGCCAGTAGTCGACAACAAGAGACCCAGTACTTC	CASSRQQETQYF
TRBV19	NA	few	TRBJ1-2	TGTGCCAGTAACCTGGGGGCCAACTATGGCTACACCTTC	CASNLGANYGYTF
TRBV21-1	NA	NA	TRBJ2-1	TGTGCCCCCGAGCTCCGCAATGAGCAGTTCTTC	CAPELRNEQFF
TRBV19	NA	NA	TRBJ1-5	TGTGCCAGTAGGCACGCCGGGTCCACCGATGTTTGGCCCCAGCATTTT	CASRHAGSTDVWPQHF
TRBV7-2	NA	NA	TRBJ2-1	TGTGCCAGCAGCTTTGACCTAGCGATACAGTTCTTC	CASSFDLAIQFF
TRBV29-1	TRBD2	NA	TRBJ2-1	TGCAGCGTTGTCCAGGGAGGGCCCGGTTCCTACAATGAGCAGTTCTTC	CSVVQGGPGSYNEQFF
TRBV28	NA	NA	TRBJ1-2	TGTGCCAGCACCCAAGGGGACACGAGGGACTATGGCTACACCTTC	CASTQGDTRDYGYTF
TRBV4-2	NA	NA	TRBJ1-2	TGTGCCAGCAGCCACGATACAGACAGTAACTATGGCTACACCTTC	CASSHDTDSNYGYTF